This T cell receptor (beta chain) was identified in a study of Ad26.COV2.S vaccination and SARS-CoV-2 variants. Whole-study results and caveats: Recipients given vaccine exceeded placebo recipients in spike-specific TCR breadth. Total T cell responses, in the TCR breadth and depth analyses, may have been underestimated. Reports say spike-specific CD8+ and CD4+ T cell responses covered substantial breadth after vaccination. Comparability of non-spike TCR breadth was observed across vaccine and placebo recipients.

The method was immunoSEQ multiplex PCR; TCRdb's version includes in-frame clones alone and lacks a portion of them. The table records approximately 150,000 clones, 75% to 90% of them present only once. A remark on this clone: Antigen specificity is unknown.

Source: peripheral blood, taken after recovery from COVID-19. The source of this sequence is a human donor who had recovered from COVID-19.

CDR3 in DNA: TGTGCCAGCAGCCGTTCCGGGTTGAGCTCTGGAAACACCATATATTTT. Its protein product is CASSRSGLSSGNTIYF. The chain uses TRBV3-1 (or the pseudogene TRBV3-2) and TRBJ1-3, with D uncertain. The CDR3 is made up of 16 amino acids. The ends were cut back, 4 bases at V and 0 bases at J, with 13 bases in the middle. The germline CDR1 and CDR2 sequences are LGHDT and YNNKEL (reference sequence).